This TCR beta chain is from a study of shared T cell receptors in the human thymus. Trimming cost V 1 base and J 4 bases, with 14 bases left between them. Germline V gene data show CDR1 as SGHRS and CDR2 as YFSETQ. The CDR3 is made up of 15 amino acids. TCRdb keeps only in-frame clones here, not all; method: immunoSEQ multiplex PCR. Of some 700,000 clones listed, roughly 90% are singletons. These records were also assigned to another study, of human thymus T cells. That report notes: The authors found apparently biased V and J gene usage in thymic and blood repertoires.

This chain connects TRBV5-1 to TRBJ1-1, with a tentative D call TRBD1 (6 bases). The sample taken for sequencing was thymocytes. This TCR derives from a boy less than two years old with a congenital heart defect. The CDR3 sequence: CASSLIPGGGTEAFF. DNA of the CDR3: TGCGCCAGCAGCTTGATTCCGGGGGGCGGCACTGAAGCTTTCTTT.